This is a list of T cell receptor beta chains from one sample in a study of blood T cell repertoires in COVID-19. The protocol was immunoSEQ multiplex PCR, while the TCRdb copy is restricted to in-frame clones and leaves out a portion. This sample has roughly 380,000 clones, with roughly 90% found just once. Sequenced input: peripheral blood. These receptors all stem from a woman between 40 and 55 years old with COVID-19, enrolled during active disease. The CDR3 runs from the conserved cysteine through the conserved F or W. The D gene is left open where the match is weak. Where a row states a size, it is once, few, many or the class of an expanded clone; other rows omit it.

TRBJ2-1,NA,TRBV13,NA,TGTGCCAGCAGCCCCCCGGGTGGTACCTGGGCCTACAATGAGCAGTTCTTC,CASSPPGGTWAYNEQFF
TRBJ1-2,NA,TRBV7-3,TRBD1,TGTGCCAGCAGCCCCTTGACAGGGGCTGGGGGCTACACCTTC,CASSPLTGAGGYTF
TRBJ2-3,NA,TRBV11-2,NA,TGTGCCAGCAGCTTAGATCGTACGCAGTATTTT,CASSLDRTQYF
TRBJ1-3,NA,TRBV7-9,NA,TGTGCCAGCAGCTTCGGGGAATCCGGAAACACCATATATTTT,CASSFGESGNTIYF
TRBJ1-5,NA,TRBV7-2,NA,TGTGCCAGCAGCTTAGAGCCACTTAGCAATCAGCCCCAGCATTTT,CASSLEPLSNQPQHF
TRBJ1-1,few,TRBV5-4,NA,TGTGCCAGCAGCTCCTGGGGGCAGTCCGCACTTGAAGCTTTCTTT,CASSSWGQSALEAFF
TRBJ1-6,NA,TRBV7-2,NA,TGTGCCAGCAGCTTAGGGGGCTCGGACTCACCCCTCCACTTT,CASSLGGSDSPLHF
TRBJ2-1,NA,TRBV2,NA,TGTGCCAGCAGTGAAATTCTTCGTAGATACAATGAGCAGTTCTTC,CASSEILRRYNEQFF
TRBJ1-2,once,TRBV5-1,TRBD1,TGCGCCAGCAGCTCGGATCGAGGGGGCGGCTACACCTTC,CASSSDRGGGYTF
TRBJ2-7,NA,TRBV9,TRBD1,TGTGCCAGCAGCGGATGGGACAGTGGCTACGAGCAGTACTTC,CASSGWDSGYEQYF
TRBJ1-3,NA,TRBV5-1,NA,TGCGCCAGCAGCTTGGACCCAACGGTTGGAAACACCATATATTTT,CASSLDPTVGNTIYF
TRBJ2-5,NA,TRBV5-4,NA,TGTGCCAGCAGCTCAAGGGTGGGGGGAGCAGAGACCCAGTACTTC,CASSSRVGGAETQYF
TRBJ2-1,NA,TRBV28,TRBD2,TGTGCCAGCAGTTTGGGACTAGCGGCCTACAATGAGCAGTTCTTC,CASSLGLAAYNEQFF
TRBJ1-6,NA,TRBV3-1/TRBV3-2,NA,TGTGCCAGCAGCCAAGTGAACAGGGTGTTTCAGTCACCCCTCCACTTT,CASSQVNRVFQSPLHF
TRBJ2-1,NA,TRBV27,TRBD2,TGTGCCAGCAGTTTATCGAAAGCGGGGGGGCAGAATGAGCAGTTCTTC,CASSLSKAGGQNEQFF
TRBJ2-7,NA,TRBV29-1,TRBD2,TGCAGCGTGGGCTGGACTAGCGGATCCTACGAGCAGTACTTC,CSVGWTSGSYEQYF
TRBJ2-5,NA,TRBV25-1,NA,TGTGCCAGCAGTGAAGGACTGGAGACCCAGTACTTC,CASSEGLETQYF
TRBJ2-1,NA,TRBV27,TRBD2,TGTGCCAGCAGTTTATCTGTAGCGGGAGGCAGCTCCTACAATGAGCAGTTCTTC,CASSLSVAGGSSYNEQFF
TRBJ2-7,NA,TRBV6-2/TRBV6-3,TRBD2,TGTGCCAGCAGTAAACCGGGACTAGCGCCGTACGAGCAGTACTTC,CASSKPGLAPYEQYF
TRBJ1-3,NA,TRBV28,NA,TGTGCCAGCAGCCCGACAGGTACTCGTGGAAACACCATATATTTT,CASSPTGTRGNTIYF
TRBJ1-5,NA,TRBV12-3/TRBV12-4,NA,TGTGCCAGCAGTTTTCGGGGGGATCAGCCCCAGCATTTT,CASSFRGDQPQHF
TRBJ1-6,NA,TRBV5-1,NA,TGCGCCAGCAGCTTGGAGGTAGGGGGTTCAGGATCACCCCTCCACTTT,CASSLEVGGSGSPLHF
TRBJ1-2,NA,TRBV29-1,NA,TGCAGCGTTGAAACGACAGAACCCCTCTATGGCTACACCTTC,CSVETTEPLYGYTF
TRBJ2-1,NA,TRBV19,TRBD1,TGTGCCAGTAGTATTGGGACAGGGAGGTCCTACAATGAGCAGTTCTTC,CASSIGTGRSYNEQFF
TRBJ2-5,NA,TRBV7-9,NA,TGTGCCAGCAGCTTAGGGCGGGGATCCCAAGAGACCCAGTACTTC,CASSLGRGSQETQYF
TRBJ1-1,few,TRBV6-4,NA,TGTGCCAGCAGACAGGGTCGGAACACTGAAGCTTTCTTT,CASRQGRNTEAFF
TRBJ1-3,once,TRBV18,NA,TGTGCCAGCTCACCACCGGGAGGCTCTGGAAACACCATATATTTT,CASSPPGGSGNTIYF
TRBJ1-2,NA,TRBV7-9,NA,TGTGCCAGCAGCTTAGGGAGAGGGAATAACTATGGCTACACCTTC,CASSLGRGNNYGYTF
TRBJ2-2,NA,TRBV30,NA,TGTGCCTGGGCAGTAGTGAGGACCGGGGAGCTGTTTTTT,CAWAVVRTGELFF
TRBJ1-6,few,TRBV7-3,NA,TGTGCCAGCAGCTTAAGAGGGGGCTCCTATAATTCACCCCTCCACTTT,CASSLRGGSYNSPLHF